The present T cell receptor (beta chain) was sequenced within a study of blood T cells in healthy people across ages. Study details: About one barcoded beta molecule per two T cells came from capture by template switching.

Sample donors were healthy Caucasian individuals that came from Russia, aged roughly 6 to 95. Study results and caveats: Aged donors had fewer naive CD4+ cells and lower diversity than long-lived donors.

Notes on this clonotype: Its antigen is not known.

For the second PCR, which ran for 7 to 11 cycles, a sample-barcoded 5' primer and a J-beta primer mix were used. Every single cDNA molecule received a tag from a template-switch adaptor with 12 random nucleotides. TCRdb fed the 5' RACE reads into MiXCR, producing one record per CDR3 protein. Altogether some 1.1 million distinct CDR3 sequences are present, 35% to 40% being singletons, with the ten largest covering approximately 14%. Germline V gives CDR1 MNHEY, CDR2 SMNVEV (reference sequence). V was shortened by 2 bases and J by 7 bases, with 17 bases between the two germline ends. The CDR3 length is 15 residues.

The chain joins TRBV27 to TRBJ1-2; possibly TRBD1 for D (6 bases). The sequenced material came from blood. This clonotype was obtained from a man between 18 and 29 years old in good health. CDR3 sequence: CASSLRSGRGGGYTF. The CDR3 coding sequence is TGTGCCAGCAGTTTAAGGAGCGGCAGGGGAGGTGGCTACACCTTC.